Reported below is one T cell receptor beta chain. Germline V lookup: CDR1 LNHNV, CDR2 YYDKDF (reference sequence). V was clipped by 1 base and J by 6 bases; unmatched bases: 8. The CDR3 is 15 amino acids. The sample originates from a study of blood T cell repertoires in COVID-19. Clones were sequenced by immunoSEQ multiplex PCR, and TCRdb holds only the in-frame ones, with some missing. The sample records roughly 130,000 clones, approximately 80% being singletons. This sequence was found in a woman aged 55-75 years with acute or convalescent COVID-19. Sequenced: peripheral blood. The chain carries TRBV15 and TRBJ1-2; 7 positions match TRBD1. CDR3 coding DNA: TGTGCCACCAGCAGAGCACCAGGGGGTGGGGATGGCTACACCTTC. It is translated as CATSRAPGGGDGYTF.